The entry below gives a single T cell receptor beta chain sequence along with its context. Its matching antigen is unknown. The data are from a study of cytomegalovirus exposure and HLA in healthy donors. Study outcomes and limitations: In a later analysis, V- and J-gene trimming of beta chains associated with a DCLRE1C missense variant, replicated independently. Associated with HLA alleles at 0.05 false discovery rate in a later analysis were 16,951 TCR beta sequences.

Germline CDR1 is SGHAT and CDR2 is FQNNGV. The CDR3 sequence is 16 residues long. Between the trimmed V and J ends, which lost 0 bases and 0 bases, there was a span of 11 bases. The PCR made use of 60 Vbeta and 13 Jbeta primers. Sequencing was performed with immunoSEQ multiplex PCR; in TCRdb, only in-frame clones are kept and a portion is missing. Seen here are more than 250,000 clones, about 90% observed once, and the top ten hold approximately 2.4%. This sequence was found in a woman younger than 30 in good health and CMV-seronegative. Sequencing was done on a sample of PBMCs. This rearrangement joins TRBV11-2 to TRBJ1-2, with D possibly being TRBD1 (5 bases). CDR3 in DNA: TGTGCCAGCAGCTTAGATCGCAGGGTAGCTAACTATGGCTACACCTTC. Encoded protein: CASSLDRRVANYGYTF.